The rows below give T cell receptor beta chains drawn from one sample of a study of cytomegalovirus exposure and HLA in healthy donors. Some clones are missing from TCRdb's copy, which holds only in-frame ones; the method was immunoSEQ multiplex PCR. The sample has approximately 120,000 clones, more than 75% seen once. The sample comprised PBMCs. The receptor set was obtained from a woman aged 55-70 years in good health and CMV-seropositive. CDR3s include the opening cysteine and the closing phenylalanine or tryptophan. D genes are given only for firm matches. Rows may omit the clone size; those that give it use once, few, many or a size class.

cdr3_length: 15; clone_size: NA; d_call: TRBD2; j_call: TRBJ2-1; v_call: TRBV7-3; cdr3_nt: TGTGCCAGCAGCCCGGGACTAGCGGGATACAATGAGCAGTTCTTC; cdr3_aa: CASSPGLAGYNEQFF
cdr3_length: 15; clone_size: few; d_call: TRBD1; j_call: TRBJ1-5; v_call: TRBV7-9; cdr3_nt: TGTGCCAGCAGCTGGGGACAGGGCGGCAATCAGCCCCAGCATTTT; cdr3_aa: CASSWGQGGNQPQHF
cdr3_length: 13; clone_size: NA; d_call: TRBD1; j_call: TRBJ1-1; v_call: TRBV19; cdr3_nt: TGTGCCAGCGCCAGGGGGTGGAACACTGAAGCTTTCTTT; cdr3_aa: CASARGWNTEAFF
cdr3_length: 13; clone_size: few; d_call: NA; j_call: TRBJ2-7; v_call: TRBV18; cdr3_nt: TGTGCCAGCTCACCAGGGCAGAACTACGAGCAGTACTTC; cdr3_aa: CASSPGQNYEQYF
cdr3_length: 15; clone_size: NA; d_call: TRBD2; j_call: TRBJ2-2; v_call: TRBV4-3; cdr3_nt: TGCGCCAGCAGTCCGACTAGCGGGGATTCCGGGGAGCTGTTTTTT; cdr3_aa: CASSPTSGDSGELFF
cdr3_length: 15; clone_size: NA; d_call: NA; j_call: TRBJ1-1; v_call: TRBV30; cdr3_nt: TGTGCCTGGAGCCACCCTGGGGCAGGGAACACTGAAGCTTTCTTT; cdr3_aa: CAWSHPGAGNTEAFF
cdr3_length: 16; clone_size: NA; d_call: NA; j_call: TRBJ2-2; v_call: TRBV11-1; cdr3_nt: TGTGCCAGCAGTCTAGGGTCGGGGACGAACACCGGGGAGCTGTTTTTT; cdr3_aa: CASSLGSGTNTGELFF
cdr3_length: 15; clone_size: NA; d_call: NA; j_call: TRBJ2-3; v_call: TRBV6-1; cdr3_nt: TGTGCCAGCAGTGAATTGAGAGGCCGCACAGATACGCAGTATTTT; cdr3_aa: CASSELRGRTDTQYF
cdr3_length: 15; clone_size: NA; d_call: TRBD1; j_call: TRBJ2-5; v_call: TRBV7-2; cdr3_nt: TGTGCCAGCAGCTTAATGGGGACAGGGGGAGAGACCCAGTACTTC; cdr3_aa: CASSLMGTGGETQYF
cdr3_length: 17; clone_size: NA; d_call: NA; j_call: TRBJ1-2; v_call: TRBV27; cdr3_nt: TGTGCCAGCAGTTCCGCCATTGGGGGGTCACTACACTATGGCTACACCTTC; cdr3_aa: CASSSAIGGSLHYGYTF
cdr3_length: 15; clone_size: once; d_call: NA; j_call: TRBJ1-1; v_call: TRBV6-6; cdr3_nt: TGTGCCAGCAGTTACTCGGGAGGGTGGAACACTGAAGCTTTCTTT; cdr3_aa: CASSYSGGWNTEAFF
cdr3_length: 12; clone_size: NA; d_call: TRBD2; j_call: TRBJ2-2; v_call: TRBV30; cdr3_nt: TGTGCCCGCGGGGGGAACACCGGGGAGCTGTTTTTT; cdr3_aa: CARGGNTGELFF
cdr3_length: 16; clone_size: few; d_call: TRBD2; j_call: TRBJ2-3; v_call: TRBV5-6; cdr3_nt: TGTGCCAGCAGCATCACCGGGGGGAGTCGAACAGATACGCAGTATTTT; cdr3_aa: CASSITGGSRTDTQYF
cdr3_length: 15; clone_size: NA; d_call: TRBD1; j_call: TRBJ1-2; v_call: TRBV19; cdr3_nt: TGTGCCAGTAGTATGCGACAGGGACAGGGCTATGGCTACACCTTC; cdr3_aa: CASSMRQGQGYGYTF
cdr3_length: 14; clone_size: NA; d_call: TRBD2; j_call: TRBJ2-7; v_call: TRBV7-2; cdr3_nt: TGTGCCAGCAGCACTAGCGGGGGGGCCTACGAGCAGTACTTC; cdr3_aa: CASSTSGGAYEQYF
cdr3_length: 16; clone_size: NA; d_call: TRBD2; j_call: TRBJ2-6; v_call: TRBV19; cdr3_nt: TGTGCCAGTAGACATCGGGGGGAGGCTGGGGCCAACGTCCTGACTTTC; cdr3_aa: CASRHRGEAGANVLTF
cdr3_length: 14; clone_size: NA; d_call: TRBD1; j_call: TRBJ1-2; v_call: TRBV7-9; cdr3_nt: TGTGCCAGCAGCCCCGGACAGGTTTACTATGGCTACACCTTC; cdr3_aa: CASSPGQVYYGYTF
cdr3_length: 15; clone_size: NA; d_call: NA; j_call: TRBJ2-7; v_call: TRBV5-8; cdr3_nt: TGTGCCAGCAGCTCCGGTGGGGGAGGTACATACGAGCAGTACTTC; cdr3_aa: CASSSGGGGTYEQYF
cdr3_length: 15; clone_size: NA; d_call: TRBD1; j_call: TRBJ2-7; v_call: TRBV29-1; cdr3_nt: TGCAGCGTTGAAGCTTCCTGGACAGGGGGACGGGAGCAGTACTTC; cdr3_aa: CSVEASWTGGREQYF
cdr3_length: 11; clone_size: NA; d_call: NA; j_call: TRBJ1-4; v_call: TRBV6-5; cdr3_nt: TGTGCCAGCTACGGCGGTGAAAAACTGTTTTTT; cdr3_aa: CASYGGEKLFF
cdr3_length: 14; clone_size: NA; d_call: TRBD2; j_call: TRBJ2-2; v_call: TRBV5-1; cdr3_nt: TGCGCCAGCGGCGGGGGGCGGAACACCGGGGAGCTGTTTTTT; cdr3_aa: CASGGGRNTGELFF
cdr3_length: 15; clone_size: NA; d_call: TRBD2; j_call: TRBJ2-1; v_call: TRBV15; cdr3_nt: TGTGCCACCAGGGGGACTAGCGGGAGGGCCGATGAGCAGTTCTTC; cdr3_aa: CATRGTSGRADEQFF
cdr3_length: 14; clone_size: NA; d_call: NA; j_call: TRBJ1-4; v_call: TRBV7-6; cdr3_nt: TGTGCCAGCAGCCCATCGGGGGGTCTTGAAAAACTGTTTTTT; cdr3_aa: CASSPSGGLEKLFF
cdr3_length: 14; clone_size: NA; d_call: NA; j_call: TRBJ2-1; v_call: TRBV7-9; cdr3_nt: TGTGCCAGCGGGCAAACCACCTCCTACAATGAGCAGTTCTTC; cdr3_aa: CASGQTTSYNEQFF
cdr3_length: 15; clone_size: once; d_call: TRBD1; j_call: TRBJ1-4; v_call: TRBV6-4; cdr3_nt: TGTGCCAGCAGTTACTCAGGGGGCCCTAATGAAAAACTGTTTTTT; cdr3_aa: CASSYSGGPNEKLFF
cdr3_length: 17; clone_size: NA; d_call: NA; j_call: TRBJ1-5; v_call: TRBV21-1; cdr3_nt: TGTGCCAGCAGCAAAATGGGGGCGGTAAGGGGACGGCAGCCCCAGCATTTT; cdr3_aa: CASSKMGAVRGRQPQHF
cdr3_length: 15; clone_size: NA; d_call: TRBD1; j_call: TRBJ1-2; v_call: TRBV9; cdr3_nt: TGTGCCAGCAGCCTCGAAGGGGGCGATAGCTATGGCTACACCTTC; cdr3_aa: CASSLEGGDSYGYTF
cdr3_length: 16; clone_size: NA; d_call: NA; j_call: TRBJ2-3; v_call: TRBV7-2; cdr3_nt: TGTGCCAGCAGCTTAGCGGCGGGCCCTAGTAGCGGTACGCAGTATTTT; cdr3_aa: CASSLAAGPSSGTQYF
cdr3_length: 13; clone_size: once; d_call: NA; j_call: TRBJ1-2; v_call: TRBV7-2; cdr3_nt: TGTGCCAGCAGCTTAATACAGGACTATGGCTACACCTTC; cdr3_aa: CASSLIQDYGYTF
cdr3_length: 15; clone_size: NA; d_call: TRBD2; j_call: TRBJ2-5; v_call: TRBV7-7; cdr3_nt: TGTGCTAGCAGCCCCAGGACTAGCGGGGTAGAGACCCAGTACTTC; cdr3_aa: CASSPRTSGVETQYF
cdr3_length: 14; clone_size: NA; d_call: TRBD2; j_call: TRBJ2-1; v_call: TRBV5-1; cdr3_nt: TGCGCCAGCACGACTAGCCACTCAAACAATGAGCAGTTCTTC; cdr3_aa: CASTTSHSNNEQFF
cdr3_length: 14; clone_size: NA; d_call: NA; j_call: TRBJ2-3; v_call: TRBV19; cdr3_nt: TGTGCCAGTAGGGGCAGGGTTCTGACAGATACGCAGTATTTT; cdr3_aa: CASRGRVLTDTQYF
cdr3_length: 14; clone_size: few; d_call: NA; j_call: TRBJ2-5; v_call: TRBV11-1; cdr3_nt: TGTGCCAGCAGCTTAGAAGGAGTGTGGGAGACCCAGTACTTC; cdr3_aa: CASSLEGVWETQYF
cdr3_length: 14; clone_size: NA; d_call: NA; j_call: TRBJ1-2; v_call: TRBV5-1; cdr3_nt: TGCGCCAGCAGCCTCAGAGGGACTAACTATGGCTACACCTTC; cdr3_aa: CASSLRGTNYGYTF
cdr3_length: 16; clone_size: NA; d_call: TRBD2; j_call: TRBJ2-2; v_call: TRBV18; cdr3_nt: TGTGCCAGCTCGTTTTCCGGGACTAGCTTCGCCGGGGAGCTGTTTTTT; cdr3_aa: CASSFSGTSFAGELFF